These 18 T cell receptor beta chains originate from one sample sequenced in a study of shared clonotypes between healthy human individuals. Produced via immunoSEQ multiplex PCR; TCRdb's table is partial and in-frame only. The sample lists 600,000 to 800,000 clones, over 55% occurring once. The sample was memory CD4+ T cells sorted from blood. Subset of the sample: CD45RA-negative fraction. Receptors originate from a woman aged 25-40 years in good health.

This clone was counted once. V gene TRBV30 combines with J gene TRBJ1-3; D not resolved. V shed 0 bases and J shed 0 bases, with 3 bases lying between them. The CDR3 extends over 13 amino acids. Germline V gives CDR1 GTSNPN, CDR2 SVGIG (reference sequence). The CDR3 loop reads CAWSVHSGNTIYF. The CDR3 nucleotides read TGTGCCTGGAGTGTACACTCTGGAAACACCATATATTTT.

CDR3 loop: CASGGQDITEAFF. As DNA, the CDR3 is TGTGCCAGCGGCGGACAGGACATCACTGAAGCTTTCTTT. V gene TRBV28 combines with J gene TRBJ1-1; 7 nucleotides agree with TRBD1. Trimming took 8 bases from V and 4 from J; bases not matched to a gene: 7. This CDR3 region has 13 residues. Germline CDR1 MDHEN, CDR2 SYDVKM.

This clone has a single count. V gene TRBV21-1 combines with J gene TRBJ1-5; TRBD1 reflects the table's D call only, with no check against the DNA. TRBV21-1 constitutes a pseudogene. This CDR3 spans 18 amino acids. As DNA, the CDR3 is TGTGCCAGCATCCCGAAACACCGGGACAGGGGGCGAAATCAGCCCCAGCATTTT. It codes for CASIPKHRDRGRNQPQHF.

The J gene is TRBJ2-7, the V gene TRBV4-2, with 8 bases fitting TRBD2. This CDR3 has 16 residues. Germline lookup yields CDR1 LGHNA and CDR2 YNFKEQ. The trim removed 1 base at V and 0 bases at J, leaving 5 bases unmatched. CDR3 DNA: TGTGCCAGCAGCCAAGCTAGCGGGCAGAGCTCCTACGAGCAGTACTTC. Translation gives CASSQASGQSSYEQYF.

CDR3: CARQREGAYEQYF. Written as DNA, the CDR3 is TGCGCCAGACAGCGGGAGGGTGCCTACGAGCAGTACTTC. The J gene is TRBJ2-7, the V gene TRBV5-1, with 10 bases aligning to TRBD2. J was trimmed by 2 bases and V by 8 bases; bases with no gene match: 4. The CDR3 is made up of 13 amino acids. Germline V gene sequence: CDR1 SGHRS, CDR2 YFSETQ.

The chain combines TRBV28 with TRBJ2-3; TRBD2 matches at 7 bases. This CDR3 is 14 amino acids long. CDR1 and CDR2 (germline): MDHEN, SYDVKM. The J segment lost 0 bases and the V segment lost 4 bases, leaving 1 base of the junction unmatched. The DNA for the CDR3 is TGTGCCAGCAGTTATAGCGGGAGCACAGATACGCAGTATTTT. Amino acids: CASSYSGSTDTQYF.

Only one count was recorded for this clone. Since a much larger clone is just one base distant, this may be a read error. The rearrangement uses TRBV28 and TRBJ2-1; TRBD1 or TRBD2 may be the D gene (5 bases each). From germline, CDR1 is MDHEN and CDR2 SYDVKM. V dropped 11 bases and J dropped 4 bases, with 12 bases sitting between them. The CDR3 loop spans 12 amino acids. The DNA for the CDR3 is TGTGCCGCCCGGGGCCCGTACAATGAGCAGTTCTTC. Its translation: CAARGPYNEQFF.

This sequence joins TRBV15 and TRBJ1-5, with D possibly TRBD1 on 5 matching bases. Trimming cost V 3 bases and J 0 bases, with 21 bases left between them. CDR1 and CDR2 from the germline V gene are LNHNV and YYDKDF (reference sequence). This CDR3 region has 19 residues. The DNA for the CDR3 is TGTGCCACCAGCAGCCTAACTAAGGGCAGGGAAGATAGCAATCAGCCCCAGCATTTT. Its translation is CATSSLTKGREDSNQPQHF.

Regarding this clone: The junction shows a germline mismatch at one end, possibly a read error. J is TRBJ1-4 and V is TRBV5-1, with a possible D match to TRBD1 (6 bases). The CDR3 runs 15 residues. The germline V gene has CDR1 SGHRS and CDR2 YFSETQ. Here the CDR3 reads CASSPGQTANKKLFF. Written as DNA, the CDR3 is TGCGCCAGCAGCCCAGGACAGACGGCTAATAAAAAACTGTTTTTT.

The chain uses TRBV7-2 and TRBJ2-7; tentatively, D is TRBD1 or TRBD2 (5 bases each). The V gene's germline CDR1 is SGHTA and CDR2 FQGNSA. The V gene lost 5 bases and the J gene lost 3 bases, with 17 bases spanning the gap. This CDR3 has 15 residues. The CDR3 sequence: CASSPYAGDHYEQYF. The CDR3 bases are TGTGCCAGCAGCCCATACGCCGGGGACCACTACGAGCAGTACTTC.

The chain uses TRBV5-1 and TRBJ2-5; unclear D gene. CDR1 is SGHRS, CDR2 YFSETQ, per germline. This CDR3 contains 14 residues. V was clipped by 4 bases and J by 5 bases, with 15 bases between them. The CDR3 reads CASSRLMESETQYF. The CDR3 DNA sequence: TGCGCCAGCAGCCGCCTAATGGAGAGTGAGACCCAGTACTTC.

This chain links TRBV28 with TRBJ1-2; D gene ambiguous. This CDR3 contains 12 residues. Trimming left V 7 bases short and J 0 bases short, with 6 bases between. The germline V gene has CDR1 MDHEN and CDR2 SYDVKM. The chain's CDR3 is CASKLANYGYTF. Here the CDR3 DNA reads TGTGCCAGCAAACTAGCTAACTATGGCTACACCTTC.

Worth noting for this clone: Other DNA sequences in the same sample also yield this CDR3. The gene calls are TRBV18 and TRBJ2-7; D unresolved. The V end was cut by 3 bases, the J end by 4 bases, with 4 bases between. This CDR3 comprises 11 residues. CDR1 is KGHSH and CDR2 is LQKENI in the germline V gene. The CDR3 spells CASSPAYEQYF. As DNA, the CDR3 is TGTGCCAGCTCACCTGCGTACGAGCAGTACTTC.

V is TRBV27 and J is TRBJ1-2; D perhaps matches TRBD1 (6 bases). Germline V gives CDR1 MNHEY, CDR2 SMNVEV (reference sequence). V was cut by 10 bases and J by 2 bases, with 20 bases left in between. The CDR3 covers 15 residues. The CDR3 DNA sequence: TGTGCCACCTCGGGGGGAGACAGGTTAAACTATGGCTACACCTTC. Protein: CATSGGDRLNYGYTF.

The chain is built from TRBV2 and TRBJ2-1, with TRBD1 identical over 11 bases. V dropped 5 bases and J dropped 0; count of bases not matched to a gene: 6. The CDR3 loop spans 17 amino acids. In germline, CDR1 is SNHLY, CDR2 FYNNEI. The CDR3 here is CASSSTGTGGSYNEQFF. In DNA form, the CDR3 reads TGTGCCAGCAGTTCAACCGGGACAGGGGGCTCCTACAATGAGCAGTTCTTC.

This chain links TRBV15 with TRBJ2-7; no reliable D call. Looked up from germline, CDR1 is LNHNV and CDR2 is YYDKDF (reference sequence). V shed 0 bases and J shed 5 bases, with 11 bases lying between them. The CDR3 extends over 14 amino acids. The CDR3 DNA follows: TGTGCCACCAGCAGAGATCTAGGAGTCCACGAGCAGTACTTC. Its protein is CATSRDLGVHEQYF.

This clone has only a few counts. This chain links TRBV11-2 with TRBJ2-7; tentatively, D is TRBD1 or TRBD2 (5 bases each). Trimming took 1 base from V and 3 from J, leaving 13 bases between them. This CDR3 is built from 15 residues. Germline V gene data show CDR1 as SGHAT and CDR2 as FQNNGV. The CDR3: CASSLAPGPRYEQYF. DNA for the CDR3: TGTGCCAGCAGCTTAGCCCCGGGACCTCGCTACGAGCAGTACTTC.

The chain has TRBV18 and TRBJ2-5, with a possible D match to TRBD2 (6 bases). From germline, CDR1 is KGHSH and CDR2 LQKENI. Trimming stripped 3 bases from V and 9 bases from J, with 11 bases between. CDR3 size: 12 residues. The CDR3 protein is CASSPSGGAQYF. The CDR3 nucleotides are TGTGCCAGCTCACCGTCCGGGGGAGCCCAGTACTTC.